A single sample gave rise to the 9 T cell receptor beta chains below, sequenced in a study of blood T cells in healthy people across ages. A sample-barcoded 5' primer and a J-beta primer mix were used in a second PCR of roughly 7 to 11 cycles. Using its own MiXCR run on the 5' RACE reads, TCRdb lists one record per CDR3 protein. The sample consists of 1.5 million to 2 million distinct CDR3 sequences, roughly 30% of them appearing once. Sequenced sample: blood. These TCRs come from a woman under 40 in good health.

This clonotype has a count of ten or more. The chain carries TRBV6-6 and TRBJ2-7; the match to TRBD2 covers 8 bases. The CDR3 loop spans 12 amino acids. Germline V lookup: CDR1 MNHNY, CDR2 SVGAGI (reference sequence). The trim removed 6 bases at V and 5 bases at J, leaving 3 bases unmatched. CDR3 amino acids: CASSAGRDEQYF. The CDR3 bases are TGTGCCAGCAGCGCCGGGAGGGACGAGCAGTACTTC.

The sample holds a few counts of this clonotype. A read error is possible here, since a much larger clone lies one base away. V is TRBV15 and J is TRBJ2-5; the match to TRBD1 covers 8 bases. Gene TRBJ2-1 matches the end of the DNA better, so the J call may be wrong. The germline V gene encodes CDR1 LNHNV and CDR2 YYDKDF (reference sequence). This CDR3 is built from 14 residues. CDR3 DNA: TGTGCCACCAGCACCTCGACAGGGGAAGAGACCCAGTTCTTC. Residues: CATSTSTGEETQFF.

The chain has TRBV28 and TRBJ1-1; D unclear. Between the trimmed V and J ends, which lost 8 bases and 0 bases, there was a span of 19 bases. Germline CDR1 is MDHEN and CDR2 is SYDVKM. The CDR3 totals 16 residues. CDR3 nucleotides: TGTGCCAGCGAGGAGAATCCGACAAGCATGAACACTGAAGCTTTCTTT. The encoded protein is CASEENPTSMNTEAFF.

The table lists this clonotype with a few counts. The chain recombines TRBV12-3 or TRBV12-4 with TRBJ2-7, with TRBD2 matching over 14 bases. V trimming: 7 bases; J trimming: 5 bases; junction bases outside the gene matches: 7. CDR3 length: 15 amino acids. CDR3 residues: CASTPGLAGGHEQYF. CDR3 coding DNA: TGTGCCAGCACCCCAGGACTAGCGGGAGGCCACGAGCAGTACTTC.

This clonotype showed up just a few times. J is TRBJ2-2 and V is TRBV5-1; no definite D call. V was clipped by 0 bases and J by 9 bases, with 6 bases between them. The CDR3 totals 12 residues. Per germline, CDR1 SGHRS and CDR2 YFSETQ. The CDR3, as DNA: TGCGCCAGCAGCTTGGGGCTGAGGGAGCTGTTTTTT. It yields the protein CASSLGLRELFF.

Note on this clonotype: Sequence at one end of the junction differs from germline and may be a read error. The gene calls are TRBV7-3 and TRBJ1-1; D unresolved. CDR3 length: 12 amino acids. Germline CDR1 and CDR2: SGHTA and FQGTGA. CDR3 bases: TGTGCCAGCAACTTAGATGGGACTGAAGCTTTCTTT. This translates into CASNLDGTEAFF.

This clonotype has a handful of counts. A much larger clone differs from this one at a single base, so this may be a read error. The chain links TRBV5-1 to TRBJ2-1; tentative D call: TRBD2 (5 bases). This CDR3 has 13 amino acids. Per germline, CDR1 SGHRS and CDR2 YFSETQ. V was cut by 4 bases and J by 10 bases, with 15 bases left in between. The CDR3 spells CASSTGRGYEQFF. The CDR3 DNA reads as TGCGCCAGCAGCACCGGACGGGGATACGAGCAGTTCTTC. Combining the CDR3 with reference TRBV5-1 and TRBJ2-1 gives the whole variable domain KAGVTQTPRYLIKTRGQQVTLSCSPISGHRSVSWYQQTPGQGLQFLFEYFSETQRNKGNFPGRFSGRQFSNSRSEMNVSTLELGDSALYLCASSTGRGYEQFFGPGTRLTVL.

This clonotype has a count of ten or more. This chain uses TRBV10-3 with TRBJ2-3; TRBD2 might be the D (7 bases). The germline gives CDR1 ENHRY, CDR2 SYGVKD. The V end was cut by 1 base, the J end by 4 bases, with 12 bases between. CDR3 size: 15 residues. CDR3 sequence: CAISEWAGAADTQYF. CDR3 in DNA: TGTGCCATCAGTGAGTGGGCGGGGGCGGCAGATACGCAGTATTTT.

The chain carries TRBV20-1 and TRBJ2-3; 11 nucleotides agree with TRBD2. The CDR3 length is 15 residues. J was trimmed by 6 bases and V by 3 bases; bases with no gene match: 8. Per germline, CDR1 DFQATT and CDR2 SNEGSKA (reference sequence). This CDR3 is CSARRGTSGFDTQYF. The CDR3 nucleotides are TGCAGTGCTAGGCGCGGGACTAGCGGCTTCGATACGCAGTATTTT.